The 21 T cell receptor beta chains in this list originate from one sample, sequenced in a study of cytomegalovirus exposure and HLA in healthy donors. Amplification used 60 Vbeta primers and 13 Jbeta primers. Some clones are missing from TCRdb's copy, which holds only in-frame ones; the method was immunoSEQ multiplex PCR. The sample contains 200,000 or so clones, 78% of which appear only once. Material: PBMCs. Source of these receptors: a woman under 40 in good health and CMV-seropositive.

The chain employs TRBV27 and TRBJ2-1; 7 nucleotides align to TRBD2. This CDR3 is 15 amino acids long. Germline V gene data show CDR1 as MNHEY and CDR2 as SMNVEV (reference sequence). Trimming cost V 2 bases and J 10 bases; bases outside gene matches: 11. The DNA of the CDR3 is TGTGCCAGCAGTTTACATGGGGGAGGGGCGCGGGAGCAGTTCTTC. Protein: CASSLHGGGAREQFF.

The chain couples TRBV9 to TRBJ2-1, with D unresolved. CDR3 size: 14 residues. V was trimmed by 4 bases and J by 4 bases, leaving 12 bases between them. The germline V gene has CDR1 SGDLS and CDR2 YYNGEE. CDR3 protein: CASSYNDNYNEQFF. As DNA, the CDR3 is TGTGCCAGCAGCTACAACGACAATTACAATGAGCAGTTCTTC.

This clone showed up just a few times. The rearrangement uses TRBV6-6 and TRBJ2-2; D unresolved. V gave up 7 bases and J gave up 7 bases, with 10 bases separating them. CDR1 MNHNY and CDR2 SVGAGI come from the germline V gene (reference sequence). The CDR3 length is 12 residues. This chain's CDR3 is CASTFTDGELFF. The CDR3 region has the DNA TGTGCCAGCACCTTCACTGACGGGGAGCTGTTTTTT.

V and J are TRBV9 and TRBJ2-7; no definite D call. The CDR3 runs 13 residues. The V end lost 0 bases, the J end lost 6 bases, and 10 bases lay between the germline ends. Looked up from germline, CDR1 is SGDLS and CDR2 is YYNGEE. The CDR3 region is CASSVATVAEQYF. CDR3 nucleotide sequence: TGTGCCAGCAGCGTAGCTACGGTTGCCGAGCAGTACTTC. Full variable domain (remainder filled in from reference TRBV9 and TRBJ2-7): DSGVTQTPKHLITATGQRVTLRCSPRSGDLSVYWYQQSLDQGLQFLIQYYNGEERAKGNILERFSAQQFPDLHSELNLSSLELGDSALYFCASSVATVAEQYFGPGTRLTVT.

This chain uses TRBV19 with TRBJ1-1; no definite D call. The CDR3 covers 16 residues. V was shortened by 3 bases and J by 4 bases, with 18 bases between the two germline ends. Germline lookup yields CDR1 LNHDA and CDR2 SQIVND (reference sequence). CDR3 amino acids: CASSIVLGYRSTEAFF. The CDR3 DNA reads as TGTGCCAGTAGTATCGTACTGGGTTATAGGAGCACTGAAGCTTTCTTT.

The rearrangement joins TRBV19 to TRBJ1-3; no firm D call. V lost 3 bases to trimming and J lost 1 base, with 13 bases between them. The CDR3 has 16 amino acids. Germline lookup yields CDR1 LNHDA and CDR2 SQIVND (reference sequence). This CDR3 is CASSILLATSGNTIYF. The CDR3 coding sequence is TGTGCCAGTAGTATTCTCCTCGCCACTTCTGGAAACACCATATATTTT.

The CDR3: CASSQYAGYEQYF. The CDR3 DNA sequence: TGCGCCAGCAGCCAATACGCCGGCTACGAGCAGTACTTC. The rearrangement links TRBV4-1 to TRBJ2-7; D gene unclear. The germline V gene encodes CDR1 MGHRA and CDR2 YSYEKL. The CDR3 has 13 residues. V was pared by 2 bases and J by 3 bases, with 8 bases between.

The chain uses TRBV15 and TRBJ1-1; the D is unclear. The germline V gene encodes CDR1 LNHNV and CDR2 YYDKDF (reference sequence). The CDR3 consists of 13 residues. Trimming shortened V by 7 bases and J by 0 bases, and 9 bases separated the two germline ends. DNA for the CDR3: TGTGCCACCAAATCCGGTTTGAACACTGAAGCTTTCTTT. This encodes CATKSGLNTEAFF.

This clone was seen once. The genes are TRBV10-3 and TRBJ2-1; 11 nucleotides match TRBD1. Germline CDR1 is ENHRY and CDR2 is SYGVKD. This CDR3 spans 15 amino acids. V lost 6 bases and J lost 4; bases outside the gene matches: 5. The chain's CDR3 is CAISSDRGLYNEQFF. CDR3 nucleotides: TGTGCCATCAGCTCGGACAGGGGGCTATACAATGAGCAGTTCTTC.

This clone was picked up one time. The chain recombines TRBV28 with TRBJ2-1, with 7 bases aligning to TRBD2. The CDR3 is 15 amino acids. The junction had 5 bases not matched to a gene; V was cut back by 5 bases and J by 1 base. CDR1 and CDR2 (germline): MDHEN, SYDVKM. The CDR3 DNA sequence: TGTGCCAGCAGTCGCGTAGCGGGTTCCTACAATGAGCAGTTCTTC. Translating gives CASSRVAGSYNEQFF.

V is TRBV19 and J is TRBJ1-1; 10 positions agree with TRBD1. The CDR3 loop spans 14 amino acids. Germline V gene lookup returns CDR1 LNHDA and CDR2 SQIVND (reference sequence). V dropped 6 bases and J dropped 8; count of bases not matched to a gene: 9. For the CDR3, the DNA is TGTGCCAGTAGCGGTATAGGGACAGGGGTGGAAGCTTTCTTT. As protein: CASSGIGTGVEAFF.

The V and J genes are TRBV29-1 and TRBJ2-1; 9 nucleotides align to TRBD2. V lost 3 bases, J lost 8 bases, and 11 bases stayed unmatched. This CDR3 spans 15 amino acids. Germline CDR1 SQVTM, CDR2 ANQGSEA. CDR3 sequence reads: CSVDGAGGTWDEQFF. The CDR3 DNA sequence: TGCAGCGTTGATGGGGCGGGGGGGACCTGGGATGAGCAGTTCTTC.

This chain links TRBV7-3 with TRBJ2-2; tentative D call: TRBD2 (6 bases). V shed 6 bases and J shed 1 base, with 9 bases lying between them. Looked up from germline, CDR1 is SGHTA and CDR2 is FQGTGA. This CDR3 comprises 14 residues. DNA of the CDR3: TGTGCCAGCAGAGCCGGGAGGAACACCGGGGAGCTGTTTTTT. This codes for CASRAGRNTGELFF.

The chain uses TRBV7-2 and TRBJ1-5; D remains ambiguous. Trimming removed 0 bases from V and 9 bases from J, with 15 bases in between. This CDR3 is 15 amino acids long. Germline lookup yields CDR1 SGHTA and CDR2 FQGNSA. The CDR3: CASSLAGRVEGPQHF. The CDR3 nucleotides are TGTGCCAGCAGCTTAGCAGGGAGGGTGGAAGGGCCCCAGCATTTT.

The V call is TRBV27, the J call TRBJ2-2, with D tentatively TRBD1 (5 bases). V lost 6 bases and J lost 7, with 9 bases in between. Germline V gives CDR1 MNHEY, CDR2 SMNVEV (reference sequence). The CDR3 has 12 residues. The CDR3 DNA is TGTGCCAGCAGCAGGGTTGGCGGGGAGCTGTTTTTT. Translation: CASSRVGGELFF.

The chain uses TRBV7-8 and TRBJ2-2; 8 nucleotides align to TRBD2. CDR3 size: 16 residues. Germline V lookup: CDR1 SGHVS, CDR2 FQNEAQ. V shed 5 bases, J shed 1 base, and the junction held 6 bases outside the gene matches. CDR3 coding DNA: TGTGCCAGCAGCCCGGGGACTAGGAGGAACACCGGGGAGCTGTTTTTT. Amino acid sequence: CASSPGTRRNTGELFF.

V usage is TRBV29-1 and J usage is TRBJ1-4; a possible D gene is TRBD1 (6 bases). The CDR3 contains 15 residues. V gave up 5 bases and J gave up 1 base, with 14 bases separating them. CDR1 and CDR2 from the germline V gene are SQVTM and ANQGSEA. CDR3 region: CSVFLQGGTNEKLFF. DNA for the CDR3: TGCAGCGTTTTCCTACAGGGTGGAACTAATGAAAAACTGTTTTTT.

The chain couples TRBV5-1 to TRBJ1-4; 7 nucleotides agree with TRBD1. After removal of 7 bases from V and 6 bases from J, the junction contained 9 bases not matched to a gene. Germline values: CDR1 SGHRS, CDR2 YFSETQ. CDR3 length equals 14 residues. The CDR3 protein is CASGPGQWDEKLFF. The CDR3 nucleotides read TGCGCCAGCGGCCCGGGACAGTGGGATGAAAAACTGTTTTTT.

The CDR3 is CASSHAGGASEAFF. In nucleotides, the CDR3 is TGTGCCAGCAGTCATGCAGGGGGCGCGTCTGAAGCTTTCTTT. The rearrangement joins TRBV7-9 to TRBJ1-1; 8 nucleotides agree with TRBD1. The CDR3 totals 14 residues. V was clipped by 6 bases and J by 6 bases; unmatched bases: 9. CDR1 SEHNR and CDR2 FQNEAQ come from the germline V gene (reference sequence).

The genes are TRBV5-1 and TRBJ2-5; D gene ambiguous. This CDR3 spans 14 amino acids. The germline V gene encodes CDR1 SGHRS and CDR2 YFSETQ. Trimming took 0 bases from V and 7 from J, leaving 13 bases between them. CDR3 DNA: TGCGCCAGCAGCTTGGTTACGGGTCCGGGGACCCAGTACTTC. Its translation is CASSLVTGPGTQYF.

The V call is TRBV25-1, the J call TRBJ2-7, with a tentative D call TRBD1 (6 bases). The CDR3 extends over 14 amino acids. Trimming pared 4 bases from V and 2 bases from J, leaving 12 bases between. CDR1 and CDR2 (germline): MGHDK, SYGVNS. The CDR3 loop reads CASSVRDIPYEQYF. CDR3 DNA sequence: TGTGCCAGCAGTGTCCGGGACATACCCTACGAGCAGTACTTC.